This record concerns one T cell receptor (beta chain) sequence. The antigen remains unidentified. Germline CDR1 reads SGDLS; CDR2 reads YYNGEE. V dropped 3 bases and J dropped 3 bases, with 10 bases sitting between them. The CDR3 is 14 amino acids. The data stem from a study of T cell responses to AZD1222 COVID-19 vaccine. Whole-study findings and limits: When two AZD1222 doses had been given, Spike-specific TCR breadth and depth rose.

This table comes from immunoSEQ multiplex PCR, and its TCRdb copy is limited to in-frame clones, with some not included. The data show more than 100,000 clones, with about 90% seen just once and more than 20% held by the top ten. The source was peripheral blood, collected on day 0 of AZD1222 vaccination. The gene calls are TRBV9 and TRBJ1-5, with unresolved D. The sequence was collected from an adult in good health. CDR3 nucleotide sequence: TGTGCCAGCAGCGCTAGATTAGACAATCAGCCCCAGCATTTT. The encoded protein is CASSARLDNQPQHF.